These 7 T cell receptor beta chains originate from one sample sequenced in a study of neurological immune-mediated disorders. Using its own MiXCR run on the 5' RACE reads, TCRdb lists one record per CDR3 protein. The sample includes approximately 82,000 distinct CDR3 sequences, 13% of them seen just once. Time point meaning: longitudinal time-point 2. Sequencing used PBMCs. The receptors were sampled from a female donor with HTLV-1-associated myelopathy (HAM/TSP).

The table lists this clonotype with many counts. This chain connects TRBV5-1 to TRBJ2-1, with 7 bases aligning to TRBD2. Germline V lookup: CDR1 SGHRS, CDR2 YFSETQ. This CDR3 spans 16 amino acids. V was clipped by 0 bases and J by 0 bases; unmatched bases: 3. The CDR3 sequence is CASSLGGGSSYNEQFF. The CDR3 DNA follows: TGCGCCAGCAGCTTGGGCGGCGGGAGCTCCTACAATGAGCAGTTCTTC.

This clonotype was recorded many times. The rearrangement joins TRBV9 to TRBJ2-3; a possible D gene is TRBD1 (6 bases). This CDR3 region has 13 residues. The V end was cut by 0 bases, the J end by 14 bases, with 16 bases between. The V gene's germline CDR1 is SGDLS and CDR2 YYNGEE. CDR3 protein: CASSVAGQGNRYF. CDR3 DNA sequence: TGTGCCAGCAGCGTAGCTGGGCAGGGGAATCGGTATTTT. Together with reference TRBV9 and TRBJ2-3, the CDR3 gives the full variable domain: DSGVTQTPKHLITATGQRVTLRCSPRSGDLSVYWYQQSLDQGLQFLIQYYNGEERAKGNILERFSAQQFPDLHSELNLSSLELGDSALYFCASSVAGQGNRYFGPGTRLTVL.

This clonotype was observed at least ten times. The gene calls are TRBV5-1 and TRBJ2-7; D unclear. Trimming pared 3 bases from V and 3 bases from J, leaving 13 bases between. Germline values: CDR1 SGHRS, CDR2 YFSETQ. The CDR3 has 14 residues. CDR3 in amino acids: CASSSVSGNYEQYF. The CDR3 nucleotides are TGCGCCAGCAGCTCGGTTTCAGGTAACTACGAGCAGTACTTC.

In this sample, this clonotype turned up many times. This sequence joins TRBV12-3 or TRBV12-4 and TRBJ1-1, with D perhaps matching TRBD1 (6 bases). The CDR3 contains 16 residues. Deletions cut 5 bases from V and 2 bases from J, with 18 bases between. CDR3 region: CASSPPAAGANTEAFF. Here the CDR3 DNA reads TGTGCCAGCAGTCCTCCCGCCGCAGGGGCAAACACTGAAGCTTTCTTT.

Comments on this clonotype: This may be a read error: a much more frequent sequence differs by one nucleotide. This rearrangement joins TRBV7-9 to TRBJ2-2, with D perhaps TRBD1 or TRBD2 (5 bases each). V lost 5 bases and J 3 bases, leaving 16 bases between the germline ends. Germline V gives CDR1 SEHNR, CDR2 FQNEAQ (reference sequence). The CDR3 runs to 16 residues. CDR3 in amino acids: CASSPRDGTDTGELFF. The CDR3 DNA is TGTGCCAGCAGCCCCAGGGACGGGACGGACACCGGGGAGCTGTTTTTT.

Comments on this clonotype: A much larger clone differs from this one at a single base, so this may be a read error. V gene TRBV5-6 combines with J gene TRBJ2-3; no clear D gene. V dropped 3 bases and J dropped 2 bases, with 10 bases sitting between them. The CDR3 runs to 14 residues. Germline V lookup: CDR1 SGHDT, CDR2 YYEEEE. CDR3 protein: CASSYRAFTDTQYF. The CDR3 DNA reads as TGTGCCAGCAGCTATCGGGCCTTCACAGATACGCAGTATTTT.

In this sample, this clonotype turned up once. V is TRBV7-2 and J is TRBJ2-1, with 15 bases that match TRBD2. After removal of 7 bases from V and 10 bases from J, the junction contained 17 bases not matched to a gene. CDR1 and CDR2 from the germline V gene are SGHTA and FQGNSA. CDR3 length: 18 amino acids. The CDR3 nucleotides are TGTGCCAGCAACCCGCCCCGGTGGACTAGCGGGGGGGTGGAGGAGCAGTTCTTC. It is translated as CASNPPRWTSGGVEEQFF.